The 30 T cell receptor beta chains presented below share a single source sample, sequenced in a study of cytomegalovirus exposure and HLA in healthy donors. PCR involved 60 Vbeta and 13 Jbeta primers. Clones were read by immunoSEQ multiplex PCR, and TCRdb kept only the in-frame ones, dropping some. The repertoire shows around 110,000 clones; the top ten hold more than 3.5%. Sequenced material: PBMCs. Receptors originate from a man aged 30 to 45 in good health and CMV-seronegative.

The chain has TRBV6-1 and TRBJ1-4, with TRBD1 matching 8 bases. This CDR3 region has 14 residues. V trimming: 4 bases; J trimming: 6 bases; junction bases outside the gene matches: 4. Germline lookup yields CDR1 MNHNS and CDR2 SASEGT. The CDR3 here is CASSVTGVDEKLFF. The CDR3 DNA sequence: TGTGCCAGCAGTGTGACAGGGGTTGATGAAAAACTGTTTTTT.

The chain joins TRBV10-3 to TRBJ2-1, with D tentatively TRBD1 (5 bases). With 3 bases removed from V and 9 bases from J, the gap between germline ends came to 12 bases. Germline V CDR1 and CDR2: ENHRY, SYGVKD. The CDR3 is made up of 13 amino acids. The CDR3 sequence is CAISDSGQGEQFF. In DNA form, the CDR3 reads TGTGCCATCAGTGATTCCGGTCAGGGTGAGCAGTTCTTC.

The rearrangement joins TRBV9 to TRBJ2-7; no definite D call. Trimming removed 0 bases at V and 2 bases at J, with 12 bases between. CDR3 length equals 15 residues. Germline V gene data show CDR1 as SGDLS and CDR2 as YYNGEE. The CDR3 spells CASSVASPGPYEQYF. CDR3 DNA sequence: TGTGCCAGCAGCGTAGCAAGTCCGGGTCCCTACGAGCAGTACTTC.

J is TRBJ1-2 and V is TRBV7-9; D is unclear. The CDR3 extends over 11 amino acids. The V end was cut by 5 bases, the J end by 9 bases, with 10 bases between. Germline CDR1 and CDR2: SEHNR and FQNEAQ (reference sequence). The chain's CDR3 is CASSPEARYTF. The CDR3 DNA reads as TGTGCCAGCAGCCCAGAGGCGCGCTACACCTTC.

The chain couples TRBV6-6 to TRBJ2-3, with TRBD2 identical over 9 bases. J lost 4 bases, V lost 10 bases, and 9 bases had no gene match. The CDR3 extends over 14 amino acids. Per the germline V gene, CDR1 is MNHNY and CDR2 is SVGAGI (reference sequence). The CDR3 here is CATRTSVLADTQYF. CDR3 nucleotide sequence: TGTGCCACCCGGACTAGCGTCTTAGCAGATACGCAGTATTTT.

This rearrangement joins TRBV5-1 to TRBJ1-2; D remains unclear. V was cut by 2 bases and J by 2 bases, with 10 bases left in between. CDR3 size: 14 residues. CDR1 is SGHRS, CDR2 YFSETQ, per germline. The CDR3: CASSLYGTNYGYTF. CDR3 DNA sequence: TGCGCCAGCAGCTTATATGGCACCAACTATGGCTACACCTTC.

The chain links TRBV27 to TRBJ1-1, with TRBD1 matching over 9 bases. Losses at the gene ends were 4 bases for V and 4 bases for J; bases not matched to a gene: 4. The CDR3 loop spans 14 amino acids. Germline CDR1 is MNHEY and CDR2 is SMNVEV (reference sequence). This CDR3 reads CASSSRQGVTEAFF. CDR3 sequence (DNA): TGTGCCAGCAGTTCCAGACAGGGGGTCACTGAAGCTTTCTTT.

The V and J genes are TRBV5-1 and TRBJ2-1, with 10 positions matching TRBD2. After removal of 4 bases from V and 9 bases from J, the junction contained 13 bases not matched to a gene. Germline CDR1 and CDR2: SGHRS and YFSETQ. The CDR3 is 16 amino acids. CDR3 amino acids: CASSPPRLAGEGEQFF. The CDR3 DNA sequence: TGCGCCAGCAGCCCACCCCGGCTAGCGGGGGAGGGTGAGCAGTTCTTC.

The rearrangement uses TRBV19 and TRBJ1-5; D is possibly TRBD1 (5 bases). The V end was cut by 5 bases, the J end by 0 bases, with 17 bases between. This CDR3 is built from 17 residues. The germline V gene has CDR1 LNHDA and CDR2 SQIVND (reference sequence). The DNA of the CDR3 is TGTGCCAGTAGTCCCAGGGCGTTGAGCTTTAGCAATCAGCCCCAGCATTTT. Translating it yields CASSPRALSFSNQPQHF.

This CDR3 reads CASSRTTSGGDDTQYF. The DNA of the CDR3 is TGTGCCAGCAGCCGTACCACTAGCGGGGGGGACGATACGCAGTATTTT. The chain recombines TRBV7-2 with TRBJ2-3, with 13 nucleotides matching TRBD2. Trimming took 5 bases from V and 6 from J; bases not matched to a gene: 8. The CDR3 consists of 16 residues. Germline CDR1 SGHTA, CDR2 FQGNSA.

The DNA of the CDR3 is TGTGCCAGCAGCCCCTTGGGCGGGGGGCTGAACACTGAAGCTTTCTTT. It encodes CASSPLGGGLNTEAFF. This sequence joins TRBV7-9 and TRBJ1-1; maybe TRBD1 (6 bases). The V and J ends lost 5 bases and 0 bases respectively, with 16 bases between them. Germline values: CDR1 SEHNR, CDR2 FQNEAQ (reference sequence). This CDR3 has 16 amino acids.

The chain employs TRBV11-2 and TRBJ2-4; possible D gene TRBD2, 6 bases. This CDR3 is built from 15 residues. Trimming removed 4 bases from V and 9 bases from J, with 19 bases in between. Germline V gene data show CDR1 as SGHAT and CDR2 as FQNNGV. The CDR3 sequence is CASSSRDSELVIQYF. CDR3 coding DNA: TGTGCCAGCAGCTCCCGGGACTCGGAGTTAGTCATTCAGTACTTC.

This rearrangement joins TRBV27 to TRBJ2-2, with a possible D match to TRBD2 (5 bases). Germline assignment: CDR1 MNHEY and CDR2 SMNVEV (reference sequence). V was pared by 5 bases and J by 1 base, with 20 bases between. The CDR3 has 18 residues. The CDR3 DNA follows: TGTGCCAGCAGTCACACTCCAACCCGGGGTCTGAACACCGGGGAGCTGTTTTTT. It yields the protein CASSHTPTRGLNTGELFF.

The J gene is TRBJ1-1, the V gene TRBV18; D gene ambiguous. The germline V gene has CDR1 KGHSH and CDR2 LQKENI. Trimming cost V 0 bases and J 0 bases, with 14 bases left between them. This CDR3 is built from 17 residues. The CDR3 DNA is TGTGCCAGCTCACCACCAGACCGAGGCAGTTTGAACACTGAAGCTTTCTTT. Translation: CASSPPDRGSLNTEAFF. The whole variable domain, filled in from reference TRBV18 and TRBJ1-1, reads NAGVMQNPRHLVRRRGQEARLRCSPMKGHSHVYWYRQLPEEGLKFMVYLQKENIIDESGMPKERFSAEFPKEGPSILRIQQVVRGDSAAYFCASSPPDRGSLNTEAFFGQGTRLTVV.

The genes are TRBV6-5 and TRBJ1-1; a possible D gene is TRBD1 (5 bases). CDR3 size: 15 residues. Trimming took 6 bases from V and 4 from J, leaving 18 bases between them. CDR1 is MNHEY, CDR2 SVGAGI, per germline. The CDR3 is CASRGSDTGGTEAFF. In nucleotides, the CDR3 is TGTGCCAGCAGGGGGTCAGACACCGGGGGCACTGAAGCTTTCTTT.

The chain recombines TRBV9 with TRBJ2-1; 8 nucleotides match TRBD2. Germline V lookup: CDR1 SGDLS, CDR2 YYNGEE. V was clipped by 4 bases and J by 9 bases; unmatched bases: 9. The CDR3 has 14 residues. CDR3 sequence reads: CASSFSGGPSEQFF. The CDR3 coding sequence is TGTGCCAGCAGCTTCTCGGGGGGGCCAAGTGAGCAGTTCTTC.

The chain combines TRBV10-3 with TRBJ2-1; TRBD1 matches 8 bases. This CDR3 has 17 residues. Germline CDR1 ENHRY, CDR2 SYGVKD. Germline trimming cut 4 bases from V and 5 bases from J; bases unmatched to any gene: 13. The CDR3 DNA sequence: TGTGCCATCAGTGCATCGACAGGGGAAGGTAGACACAATGAGCAGTTCTTC. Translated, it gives CAISASTGEGRHNEQFF.

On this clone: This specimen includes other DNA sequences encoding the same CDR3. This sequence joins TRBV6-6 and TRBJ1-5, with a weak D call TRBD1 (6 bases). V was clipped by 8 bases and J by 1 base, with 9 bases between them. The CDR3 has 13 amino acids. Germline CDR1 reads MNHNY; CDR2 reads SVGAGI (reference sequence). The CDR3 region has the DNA TGTGCCAGCGGTCAGGGGAGCAATCAGCCCCAGCATTTT. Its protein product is CASGQGSNQPQHF.

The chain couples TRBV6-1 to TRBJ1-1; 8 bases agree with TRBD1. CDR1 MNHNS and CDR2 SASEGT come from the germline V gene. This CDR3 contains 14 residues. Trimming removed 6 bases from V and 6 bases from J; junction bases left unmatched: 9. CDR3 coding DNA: TGTGCCAGCAGCATATCAGGGGGCAGGTCTGAAGCTTTCTTT. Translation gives CASSISGGRSEAFF.

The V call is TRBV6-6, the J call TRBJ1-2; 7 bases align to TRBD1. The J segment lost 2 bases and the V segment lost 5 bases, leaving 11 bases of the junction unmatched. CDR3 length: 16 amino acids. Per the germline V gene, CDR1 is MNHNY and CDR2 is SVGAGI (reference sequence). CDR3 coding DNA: TGTGCCAGCAGTCCAGCCGGGACAGCTAAGAACTATGGCTACACCTTC. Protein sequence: CASSPAGTAKNYGYTF.

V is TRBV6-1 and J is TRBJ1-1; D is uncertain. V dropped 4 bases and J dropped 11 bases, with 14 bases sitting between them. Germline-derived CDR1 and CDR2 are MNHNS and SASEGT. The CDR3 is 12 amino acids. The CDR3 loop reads CASSAGGTWAFF. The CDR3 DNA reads TGTGCCAGCAGTGCCGGCGGAACTTGGGCTTTCTTT.

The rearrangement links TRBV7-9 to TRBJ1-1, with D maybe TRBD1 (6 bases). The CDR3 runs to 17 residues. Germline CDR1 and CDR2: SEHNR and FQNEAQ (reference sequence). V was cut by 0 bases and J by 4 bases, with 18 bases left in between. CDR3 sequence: CASSLALAGAYSTEAFF. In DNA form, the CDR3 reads TGTGCCAGCAGCTTAGCGCTGGCAGGGGCATATAGCACTGAAGCTTTCTTT.

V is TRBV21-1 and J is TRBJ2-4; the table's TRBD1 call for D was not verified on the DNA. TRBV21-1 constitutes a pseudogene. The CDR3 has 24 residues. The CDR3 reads CASSSLDRDPAVNGWPGPKNIQYF. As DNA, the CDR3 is TGTGCCAGCAGCTCCCTCGACAGGGACCCGGCCGTAAACGGGTGGCCAGGGCCCAAAAACATTCAGTACTTC.

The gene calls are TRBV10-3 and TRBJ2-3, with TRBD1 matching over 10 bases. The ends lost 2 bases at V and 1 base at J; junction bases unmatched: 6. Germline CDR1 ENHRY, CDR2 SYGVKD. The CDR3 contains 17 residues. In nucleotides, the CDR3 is TGTGCCATCAGTGAGCCGTCGGGACAGGGGCGCACAGATACGCAGTATTTT. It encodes CAISEPSGQGRTDTQYF.

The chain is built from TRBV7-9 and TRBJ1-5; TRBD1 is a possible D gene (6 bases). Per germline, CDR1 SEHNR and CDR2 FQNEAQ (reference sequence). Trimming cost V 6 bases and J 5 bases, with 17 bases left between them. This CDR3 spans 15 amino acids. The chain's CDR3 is CASSSPGHEDQPQHF. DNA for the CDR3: TGTGCCAGCAGTTCCCCGGGACACGAAGATCAGCCCCAGCATTTT.

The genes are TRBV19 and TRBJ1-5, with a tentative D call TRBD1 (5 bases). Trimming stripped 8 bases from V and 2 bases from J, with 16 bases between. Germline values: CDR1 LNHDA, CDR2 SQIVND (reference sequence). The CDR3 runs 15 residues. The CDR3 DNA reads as TGTGCCAGTTGCACCCAGGGACTCGGCAATCAGCCCCAGCATTTT. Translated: CASCTQGLGNQPQHF.

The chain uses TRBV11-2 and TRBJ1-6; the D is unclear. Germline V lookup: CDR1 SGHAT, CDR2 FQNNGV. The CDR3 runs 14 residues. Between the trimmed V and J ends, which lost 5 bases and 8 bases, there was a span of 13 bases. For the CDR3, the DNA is TGTGCCAGCAGCCCAAACGTCGGGGATTCACCCCTCCACTTT. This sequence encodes CASSPNVGDSPLHF.

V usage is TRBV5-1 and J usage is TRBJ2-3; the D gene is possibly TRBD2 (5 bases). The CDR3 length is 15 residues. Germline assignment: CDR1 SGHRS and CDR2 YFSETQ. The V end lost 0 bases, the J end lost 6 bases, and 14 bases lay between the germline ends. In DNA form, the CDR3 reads TGCGCCAGCAGCTTGGATGGACTCTCACTCGATACGCAGTATTTT. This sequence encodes CASSLDGLSLDTQYF.

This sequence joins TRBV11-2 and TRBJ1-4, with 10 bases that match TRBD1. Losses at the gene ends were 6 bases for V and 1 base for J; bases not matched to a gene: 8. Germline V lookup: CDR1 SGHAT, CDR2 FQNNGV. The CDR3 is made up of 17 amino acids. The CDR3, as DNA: TGTGCCAGCAGGACAGGGGGCGGCCGCAGAACTAATGAAAAACTGTTTTTT. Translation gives CASRTGGGRRTNEKLFF. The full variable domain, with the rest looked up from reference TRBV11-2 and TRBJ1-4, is EAGVAQSPRYKIIEKRQSVAFWCNPISGHATLYWYQQILGQGPKLLIQFQNNGVVDDSQLPKDRFSAERLKGVDSTLKIQPAKLEDSAVYLCASRTGGGRRTNEKLFFGSGTQLSVL.

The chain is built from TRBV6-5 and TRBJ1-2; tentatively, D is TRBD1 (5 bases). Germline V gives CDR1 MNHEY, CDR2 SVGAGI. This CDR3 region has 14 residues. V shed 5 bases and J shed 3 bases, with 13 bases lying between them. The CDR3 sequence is CASSHRQRDYGYTF. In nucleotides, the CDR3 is TGTGCCAGCAGTCATCGACAGAGAGACTATGGCTACACCTTC.